This T cell receptor beta chain was found in a study of cytomegalovirus exposure and HLA in healthy donors. This clone came up once. Its antigen is not identified. The study, taken as a whole, reports: Many donors shared some public TCRs, even though most TCR sequences were rare. Later analysis placed DRB1 highest and HLA-C lowest in TCR association rates, which differed by HLA locus. Being productive about 87% or about 30% of the time was typical of most TCR beta V segments in an earlier analysis. Cytomegalovirus association was assigned to about 150 TCR beta chains.

V lost 6 bases and J 2 bases, leaving 22 bases between the germline ends. This CDR3 is built from 17 residues. Germline V gives CDR1 SEHNR, CDR2 FQNEAQ (reference sequence). PCR employed 60 Vbeta and 13 Jbeta primers. Generated by immunoSEQ multiplex PCR, the TCRdb table keeps only in-frame clones and is missing some. This table holds approximately 97,000 clones, 70% to 90% found once. The clonotype comes from a man between 40 and 49 years old in good health and CMV-seronegative. The chain carries TRBV7-9 and TRBJ2-5; TRBD2 might be the D (6 bases). The material sequenced was PBMCs. The CDR3 spells CASRSDFSGIRQETQYF. The CDR3 DNA is TGTGCCAGCAGGTCGGATTTTAGCGGTATACGACAAGAGACCCAGTACTTC.